The entry that follows covers one TCR beta chain sequence. Its antigen is unidentified. The table came from immunoSEQ multiplex PCR; TCRdb's copy has only in-frame clones and leaves some out. The sample includes about 33,000 clones, 92% of them seen just once. This entry comes from a study of T cells in localized non-small cell lung cancer. This CDR3 region has 14 residues. The germline CDR1 and CDR2 sequences are MDHEN and SYDVKM. V was cut by 4 bases and J by 4 bases, with 13 bases left in between. Regarding the study as a whole: A median of 57 of the top 100 tumor clones appeared in adjacent lung, which was paired and uninvolved.

The rearrangement links TRBV28 to TRBJ1-2, with D maybe TRBD1 (5 bases). The sequence was obtained from a female donor aged 60 or older with stage I lung adenocarcinoma. The source was peripheral blood, collected before any cancer treatment. The CDR3 region has the DNA TGTGCCAGCAGTTCCTCAACAGGTCCCTATGGCTACACCTTC. Translated: CASSSSTGPYGYTF.